Presented here are 10 T cell receptor beta chains from one specimen sequenced in a study of shared clonotypes between healthy human individuals. Sequencing was performed with immunoSEQ multiplex PCR; in TCRdb, only in-frame clones are kept and a portion is missing. The table has about 460,000 clones, 75% to 80% seen once; the top ten hold 12%. Sequences were obtained from PBMCs. The receptors come from a woman in her thirties or forties in good health. Some clones in this sample may be carry-over from other donors' samples.

Notes on this clone: Since a far larger clone is one base different, this is likely a read error. This chain connects TRBV29-1 to TRBJ1-1; possibly TRBD1 for D (6 bases). This CDR3 has 13 residues. CDR1 SQVTM and CDR2 ANQGSEA come from the germline V gene. Trimming took 4 bases from V and 4 from J, leaving 13 bases between them. The CDR3 here is CSVAQGRGTEAFF. The CDR3 DNA reads TGCAGCGTTGCACAGGGCAGAGGCACTGAAGCTTTCTTT.

The rearrangement links TRBV7-9 to TRBJ2-2; tentatively, D is TRBD2 (5 bases). Germline CDR1 and CDR2: SEHNR and FQNEAQ (reference sequence). V lost 5 bases and J lost 6, with 19 bases in between. This CDR3 comprises 16 residues. The CDR3 spells CASSPRLRADPGELFF. CDR3 nucleotides: TGTGCCAGCAGCCCGCGACTACGAGCCGACCCCGGGGAGCTGTTTTTT.

This chain connects TRBV27 to TRBJ2-2, with 9 bases lining up with TRBD2. The germline V gene has CDR1 MNHEY and CDR2 SMNVEV (reference sequence). The trim removed 6 bases at V and 4 bases at J, leaving 15 bases unmatched. The CDR3 consists of 18 residues. The CDR3 DNA follows: TGTGCCAGCAGAGGAGGGCGGGAGGGCGGCGGTGGCACCGGGGAGCTGTTTTTT. Amino acids: CASRGGREGGGGTGELFF.

The table lists this clone with a few counts. The V gene is TRBV28, the J gene TRBJ2-5; 15 positions match TRBD2. The CDR3 totals 18 residues. Germline V lookup: CDR1 MDHEN, CDR2 SYDVKM. The V segment lost 6 bases and the J segment 2 bases; nucleotides outside the gene matches: 10. The DNA of the CDR3 is TGTGCCAGCAGCAGGACTAGCGGGAGGGGCCCGCGGCAAGAGACCCAGTACTTC. Translated, it gives CASSRTSGRGPRQETQYF.

The DNA for the CDR3 is TGCGCCAGCAGCTTGGGACAGGGGGAATACATTCAGTACTTC. It translates to CASSLGQGEYIQYF. The chain is built from TRBV5-1 and TRBJ2-4; 9 nucleotides match TRBD1. The ends lost 0 bases at V and 8 bases at J; junction bases unmatched: 3. The CDR3 has 14 amino acids. Germline V gives CDR1 SGHRS, CDR2 YFSETQ. The full variable domain, in which reference TRBV5-1 and TRBJ2-4 provide the parts outside the CDR3, is KAGVTQTPRYLIKTRGQQVTLSCSPISGHRSVSWYQQTPGQGLQFLFEYFSETQRNKGNFPGRFSGRQFSNSRSEMNVSTLELGDSALYLCASSLGQGEYIQYFGAGTRLSVL.

A remark on this clone: A far larger clone is only one base removed, so a read error is likely. The chain recombines TRBV10-3 with TRBJ2-7, with 9 bases identical to TRBD1. Germline loops: CDR1 ENHRY, CDR2 SYGVKD. The V segment lost 8 bases and the J segment 3 bases; nucleotides outside the gene matches: 5. This CDR3 contains 13 residues. The CDR3 sequence: CAIAGQGFYEQYF. CDR3 nucleotides: TGTGCCATCGCGGGACAGGGTTTCTACGAGCAGTACTTC.

Note on this clone: The junction shows a germline mismatch at one end, possibly a read error. The V gene is TRBV7-6, the J gene TRBJ2-7; TRBD2 matches 11 bases. Germline V CDR1 and CDR2: SGHVS, FNYEAQ. This CDR3 region has 13 residues. Here the CDR3 DNA reads TGTGCCAGCAGCCTAGCGGGAGGAAGGGAGCAGTACTTC. Translating gives CASSLAGGREQYF.

The V call is TRBV5-1, the J call TRBJ1-1, with D possibly being TRBD1 (5 bases). The V gene's germline CDR1 is SGHRS and CDR2 YFSETQ. V was trimmed by 3 bases and J by 1 base, leaving 10 bases between them. The CDR3 has 14 residues. CDR3 amino acids: CASSYPGRNTEAFF. The CDR3 DNA is TGCGCCAGCAGCTACCCAGGGAGGAACACTGAAGCTTTCTTT.

The V call is TRBV9, the J call TRBJ2-7; TRBD1 matches 7 bases. With 4 bases clipped from V and 7 bases from J, the junction kept 8 bases outside the gene matches. Germline lookup yields CDR1 SGDLS and CDR2 YYNGEE. CDR3 length: 13 residues. The CDR3 coding sequence is TGTGCCAGCAGCCCATCCCCAGGGGGTGAGCAGTACTTC. Translation gives CASSPSPGGEQYF.

This clone was observed many times. The chain joins TRBV6-5 to TRBJ1-2; maybe TRBD1 (5 bases). Germline V gene sequence: CDR1 MNHEY, CDR2 SVGAGI. The CDR3 has 13 amino acids. Deletions cut 5 bases from V and 8 bases from J, with 15 bases between. CDR3 loop: CASSPTRGDGYTF. CDR3 DNA: TGTGCCAGCAGTCCGACCCGGGGGGACGGCTACACCTTC.